This T cell receptor beta chain was identified in a study of T cell responses to AZD1222 COVID-19 vaccine (dated by TCRdb to the early 2020s). Regarding the study in general: AZD1222 recipients whose second dose came at about 4 weeks and those whose second dose came at about 12 weeks were combined into one group, since spike-specific TCR depth and breadth did not differ between the two schedules. Enrollment into the trials was organized by age into subgroups of 18-55, 56-69 and 70-plus years, and those subgroups contained roughly 150, 30 and 60 TCR-sequenced participants, respectively. A total of 230 to 250 trial participants underwent TCR sequencing, of whom 207 received two doses of AZD1222 and approximately 25 received two doses of the MenACWY control vaccine.

The CDR3 regions of human TCRbeta chains were subjected to immunosequencing. In the paper's pipeline: TCRs in the repertoires were compared against a reference library of SARS-CoV-2-specific TCRs that had been generated with the MIRA antigen-specificity platform. Breadth was defined as the fraction of unique TCRs that were SARS-CoV-2-associated. Depth was defined as the fraction of total T cells that were SARS-CoV-2-associated. Using the MIRA data, every spike-specific TCR was mapped to the spike region that the TCR reacted to and assigned to either a CD4 or a CD8 class. Log10-transformed breadth and depth values were compared by one-way ANOVA with Sidak's multiple comparisons tests. TCRdb retrieved this table from immuneACCESS and kept in-frame rearrangements only. Not all clones are present; in checked studies, unresolved V genes account for under half, and no reason is known for the remainder. V and J calls and clone size are given by that table; D and trimming were obtained from the DNA. This sample gives about 150,000 clones in total; around 89% of them show up just once. Together, the top ten hold 2.5% to 4% of the sample.

The germline V gene provides CDR1 LGHNA and CDR2 YSLEER. The CDR3 runs 15 residues from the cysteine to the phenylalanine. This entry keeps only the CDR3 DNA: 45 bases, framed from base 1. A distance of 12 bases separates the germline ends of V and J, which lose 4 bases and 2 bases respectively. Results and caveats for the whole study, not just this receptor: Participants were mostly white British, with more females than males. The authors suggested clonal diversity may have been underestimated. Only five to seven AZD1222 recipients were SARS-CoV-2 seropositive at baseline, limiting conclusions about previously exposed vaccinees. The 56-69-year group was small, and its depth increase did not reach significance, likely because of low power. Because no day 14 peak-response samples were available, repertoires were characterized only after the peak T cell response. After two AZD1222 doses, spike-specific TCR breadth and depth were significantly higher than at day 0 and than in MenACWY recipients. Vaccine-associated CD4 TCRs spanned the whole spike protein, with dominant responses in regions 160-218 and 743-854. Reportedly, almost half of the unique spike-specific TCRs recognized epitopes lying outside the regions that are mutated in the B.1.351 and B.1.1.7 variants.

The sample's time point label, decoded: baseline before first vaccination. Vaccinee samples came from UK trials COV001 and COV002, including a single-blind randomized controlled phase 2/3 trial of AZD1222 (ChAdOx1 nCoV-19) in healthy adults. For TCRbeta chain sequencing, PBMC samples were collected from trial participants at day 0 and at day 28 after the second dose. About this clone itself: Its cognate antigen has yet to be identified. Base qualities are not provided; no much larger clone lies one nucleotide away.

Sequencing was performed on peripheral blood, taken on day 0 of AZD1222 vaccination. This receptor chain uses TRBV4-3 and TRBJ1-3; the D gene cannot be resolved reliably. The sequence came from an adult in good health. The CDR3 region: CASSRAGLAGNTIYF. The bases read TGCGCCAGCAGCCGCGCTGGGTTAGCTGGAAACACCATATATTTT.